This entry describes one TCR beta chain. What it binds is not known. A J-beta primer mix and a sample-barcoded 5' primer were used in a second PCR of about 7 to 12 cycles. With 12 random nucleotides, a template-switch adaptor tagged each individual cDNA molecule. Every individual sample yielded 2.5 million or more paired-end reads (each containing CDR3). One entry per CDR3 protein results from TCRdb running MiXCR on the 5' RACE reads. The table shows nearly 800,000 distinct CDR3 sequences, with roughly 50% occurring only once. V lost 5 bases and J 1 base, leaving 11 bases between the germline ends. Germline lookup yields CDR1 GTSNPN and CDR2 SVGIG (reference sequence). The CDR3 runs to 13 residues. These data belong to a study of blood T cells in healthy people across ages. Study-level points and caveats: Both higher diversity and more naive CD4+ cells marked long-lived donors when set against aged donors. A strong correlation between TCR beta diversity and naive T cell percentage was seen.

The chain couples TRBV30 to TRBJ1-1, with D unresolved. This sequence originates from a man in his forties in good health. The source material was blood. The CDR3 region is CAWADSRNTEAFF. The DNA of the CDR3 is TGTGCCTGGGCCGATAGCAGGAACACTGAAGCTTTCTTT.